The T cell receptor (beta chain) described here comes from a study of blood T cell dynamics during melanoma immunotherapy (dated by TCRdb to the early 2020s). In the study overall: The patients had metastatic melanoma and were given first-line pembrolizumab or nivolumab plus ipilimumab as standard of care in the United Kingdom. To identify early correlates of response, the study profiled peripheral T cell receptor repertoires in patients with metastatic melanoma before and after one cycle of checkpoint inhibitor therapy. Consecutive patients formed a training cohort, and a further independent group of patients from the same centre was pooled into an external validation set.

A fixed 350 ng of DNA was loaded for every bulk PBMC sample. The immunoSEQ TCRb Assay kit was used according to manufacturer instructions to amplify TCR beta CDR3 sequences from genomic DNA. The KAPA Library Quantification Kit for Illumina platforms was used to quantify the pooled libraries by qPCR. Pooled libraries were clustered at roughly 0.55-1.2 pM and sequenced on an Illumina NextSeq 500. On the study's bioinformatics: TCR data were analyzed with immunoSEQ ANALYZER and the R LymphoSeq package. A rearrangement efficiency score was calculated as productive divided by the sum of productive and non-productive CDR3 sequences. Clonality was assessed using the Gini coefficient and diversity using the Renyi index at alpha=1, with pairwise comparisons between timepoints within each patient. Clonal relatedness used an edit distance of 3, and repertoire similarity used the Bhattacharyya coefficient, both computed in LymphoSeq. To classify response, a linear discriminant analysis based on week-3 changes in clonality and diversity was built using the R MASS and caret packages. Not all clones reach the TCRdb copy of this immuneACCESS table, which keeps in-frame sequences only. Checked studies attribute under half of the gap to unresolved V genes and leave the rest unexplained. Clonal size and the V and J genes are those of that table, whereas D and trimming came from the DNA. This sample holds about 14,000 clones; 65% to 90% were observed only once. The top ten clonotypes cover approximately 6% of the sample.

About this clone: The target of this receptor is not known. The record has no base qualities; no much larger clone is one base away.

CDR3 length: 22 amino acids, cysteine to phenylalanine. Just the 66-base CDR3 DNA is kept, in frame starting at base 1. This specimen's time point label, per the study, means: pre-treatment baseline. Blood samples were taken before treatment (T0) and at week 3 (W3), following the first cycle of checkpoint blockade. Except for a couple of patients with rapid clinical progression, response was assessed 12 weeks after the first infusion by RECIST 1.1; disease control meant complete response, partial response or stable disease. Patients were not eligible if they had prior systemic cancer treatment, concomitant immunosuppressant therapy or synchronous other active malignancies. TCR beta was sequenced in both bulk PBMC and plasma cell-free DNA in order to track circulating cells as well as T cell turnover. PBMC were isolated from blood with Lymphoprep and SepMate tubes, followed by red cell lysis. QIAamp DNA Blood Mini kits were used to extract DNA from PBMC and from sorted T cell subsets.

Points the paper makes about the study in general: The study could not determine whether the T cell clones driving repertoire changes were melanoma-specific or reflected general immune activation. A bifurcated reorganization of the PBMC repertoire at W3, with increased clonality or increased diversity, was observed in patients who later achieved disease control, unlike in progressors. The relatively small sample size was recognized as a factor that could limit how well the results generalize.

Sequencing was performed on blood, taken from a patient treated with checkpoint blockade. The receptor's source is a human donor with melanoma. Rearrangement joined TRBV21-1 to TRBJ1-1; TRBD1, the D gene given by the table, was not confirmed from the DNA. TRBV21-1 is a pseudogene. The encoded CDR3 is CASSTLGFFRDTHTEENTEAFF. The DNA reads as follows: TGTGCCAGCAGCACCCTGGGTTTCTTTCGGGACACTCATACAGAAGAGAACACTGAAGCTTTCTTT.